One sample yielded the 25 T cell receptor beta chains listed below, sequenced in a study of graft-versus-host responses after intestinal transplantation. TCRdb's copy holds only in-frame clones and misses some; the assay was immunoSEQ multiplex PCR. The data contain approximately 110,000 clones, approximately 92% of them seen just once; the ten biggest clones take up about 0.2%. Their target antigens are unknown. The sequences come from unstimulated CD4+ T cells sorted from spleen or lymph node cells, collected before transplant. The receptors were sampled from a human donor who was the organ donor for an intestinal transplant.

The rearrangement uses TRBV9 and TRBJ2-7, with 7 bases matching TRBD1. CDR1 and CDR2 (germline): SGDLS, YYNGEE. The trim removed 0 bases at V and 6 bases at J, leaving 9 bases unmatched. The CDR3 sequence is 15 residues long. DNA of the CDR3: TGTGCCAGCAGCGTAGCCCCAGACAGGGCATCCGAGCAGTACTTC. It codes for CASSVAPDRASEQYF.

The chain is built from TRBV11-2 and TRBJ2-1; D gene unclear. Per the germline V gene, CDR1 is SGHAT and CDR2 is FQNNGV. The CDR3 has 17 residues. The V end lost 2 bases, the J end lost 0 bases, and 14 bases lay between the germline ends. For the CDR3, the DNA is TGTGCCAGCAGCTTAAGTGTCTGGCCCACCTCCTACAATGAGCAGTTCTTC. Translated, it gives CASSLSVWPTSYNEQFF.

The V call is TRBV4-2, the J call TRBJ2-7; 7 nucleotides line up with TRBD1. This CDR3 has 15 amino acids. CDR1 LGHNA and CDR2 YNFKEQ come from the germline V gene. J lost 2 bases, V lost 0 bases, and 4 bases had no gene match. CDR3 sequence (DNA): TGTGCCAGCAGCCAAGATGACAGGGTTACCTACGAGCAGTACTTC. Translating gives CASSQDDRVTYEQYF.

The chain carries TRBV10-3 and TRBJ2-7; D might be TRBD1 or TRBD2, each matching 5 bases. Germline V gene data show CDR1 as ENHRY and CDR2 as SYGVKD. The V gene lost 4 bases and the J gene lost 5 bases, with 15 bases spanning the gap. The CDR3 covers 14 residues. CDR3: CAISAVPGRDEQYF. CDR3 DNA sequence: TGTGCCATCAGTGCTGTTCCAGGGAGAGACGAGCAGTACTTC.

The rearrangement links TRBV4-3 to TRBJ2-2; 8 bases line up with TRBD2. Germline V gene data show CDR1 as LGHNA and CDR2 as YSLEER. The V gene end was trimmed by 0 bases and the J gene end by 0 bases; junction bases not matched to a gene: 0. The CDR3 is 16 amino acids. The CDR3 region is CASSQEAGANTGELFF. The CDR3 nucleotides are TGCGCCAGCAGCCAAGAAGCGGGAGCGAACACCGGGGAGCTGTTTTTT.

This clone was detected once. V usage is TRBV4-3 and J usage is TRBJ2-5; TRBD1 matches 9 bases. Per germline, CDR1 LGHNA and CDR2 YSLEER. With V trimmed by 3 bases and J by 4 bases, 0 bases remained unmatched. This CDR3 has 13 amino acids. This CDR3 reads CASSQTGGETQYF. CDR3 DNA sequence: TGCGCCAGCAGCCAGACAGGGGGAGAGACCCAGTACTTC.

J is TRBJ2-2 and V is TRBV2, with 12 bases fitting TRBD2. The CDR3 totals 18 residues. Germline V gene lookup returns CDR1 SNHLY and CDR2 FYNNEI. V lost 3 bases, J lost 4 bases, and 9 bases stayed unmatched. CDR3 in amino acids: CASSEWASGRAITGELFF. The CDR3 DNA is TGTGCCAGCAGTGAGTGGGCTAGCGGGAGGGCCATCACCGGGGAGCTGTTTTTT.

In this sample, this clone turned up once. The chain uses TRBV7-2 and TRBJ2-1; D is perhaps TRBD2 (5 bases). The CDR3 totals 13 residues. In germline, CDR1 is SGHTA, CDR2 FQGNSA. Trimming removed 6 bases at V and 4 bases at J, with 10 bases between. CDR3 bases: TGTGCCAGCAGTCAGGACTGGTACAATGAGCAGTTCTTC. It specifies CASSQDWYNEQFF.

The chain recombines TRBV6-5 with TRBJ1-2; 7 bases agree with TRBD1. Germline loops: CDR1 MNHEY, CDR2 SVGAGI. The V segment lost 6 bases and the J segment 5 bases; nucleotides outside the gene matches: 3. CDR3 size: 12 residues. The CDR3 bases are TGTGCCAGCAGAACAGGGGAATATGGCTACACCTTC. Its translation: CASRTGEYGYTF.

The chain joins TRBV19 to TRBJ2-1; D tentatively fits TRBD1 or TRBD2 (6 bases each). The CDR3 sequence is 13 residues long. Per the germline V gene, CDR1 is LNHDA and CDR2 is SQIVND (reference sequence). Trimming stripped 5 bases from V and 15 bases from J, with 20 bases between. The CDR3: CASSAHWGAQWFF. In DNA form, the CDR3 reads TGTGCCAGTAGTGCCCATTGGGGGGCGCAATGGTTCTTC.

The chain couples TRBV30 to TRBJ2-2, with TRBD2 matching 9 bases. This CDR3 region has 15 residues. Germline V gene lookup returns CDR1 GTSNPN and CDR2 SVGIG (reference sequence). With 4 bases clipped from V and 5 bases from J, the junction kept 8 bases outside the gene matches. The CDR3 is CAWNLAGLRTGELFF. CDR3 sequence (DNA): TGTGCCTGGAACCTAGCGGGATTGAGGACCGGGGAGCTGTTTTTT.

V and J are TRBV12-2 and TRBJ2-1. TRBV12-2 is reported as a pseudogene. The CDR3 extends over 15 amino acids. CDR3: CASRLAYKRENRKFF. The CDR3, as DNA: TGTGCAAGTCGCTTAGCGTACAAGAGGGAGAACAGGAAGTTCTTC.

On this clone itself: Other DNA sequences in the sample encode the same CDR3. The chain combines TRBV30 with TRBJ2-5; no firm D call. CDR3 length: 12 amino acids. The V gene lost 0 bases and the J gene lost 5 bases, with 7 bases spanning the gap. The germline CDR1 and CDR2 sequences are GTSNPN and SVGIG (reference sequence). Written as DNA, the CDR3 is TGTGCCTGGAGTGTACGGCGGGAGACCCAGTACTTC. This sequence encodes CAWSVRRETQYF.

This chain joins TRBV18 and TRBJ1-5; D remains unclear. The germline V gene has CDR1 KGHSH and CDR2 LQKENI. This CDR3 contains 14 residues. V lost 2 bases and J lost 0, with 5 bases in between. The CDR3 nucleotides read TGTGCCAGCTCACCAGCACCTAGCAATCAGCCCCAGCATTTT. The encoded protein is CASSPAPSNQPQHF.

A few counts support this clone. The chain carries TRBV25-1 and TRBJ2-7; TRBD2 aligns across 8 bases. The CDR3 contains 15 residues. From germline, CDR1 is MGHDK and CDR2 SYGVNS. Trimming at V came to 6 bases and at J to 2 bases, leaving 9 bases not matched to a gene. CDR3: CASRPSGRVPYEQYF. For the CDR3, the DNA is TGTGCCAGCAGGCCCAGCGGGAGAGTCCCCTACGAGCAGTACTTC.

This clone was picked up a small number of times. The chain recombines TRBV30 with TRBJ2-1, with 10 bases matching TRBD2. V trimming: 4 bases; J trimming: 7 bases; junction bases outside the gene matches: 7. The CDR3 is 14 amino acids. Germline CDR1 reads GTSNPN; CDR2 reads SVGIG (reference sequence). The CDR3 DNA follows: TGTGCCTGGAAGGCTAGCGGGAGATGGAATGAGCAGTTCTTC. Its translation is CAWKASGRWNEQFF.

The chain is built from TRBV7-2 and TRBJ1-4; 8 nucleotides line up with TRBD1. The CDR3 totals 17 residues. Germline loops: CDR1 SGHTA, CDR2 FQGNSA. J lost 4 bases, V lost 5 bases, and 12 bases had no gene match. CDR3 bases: TGTGCCAGCAGCCCCAGGGGGCCAACAGGGGGTAATGAAAAACTGTTTTTT. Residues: CASSPRGPTGGNEKLFF.

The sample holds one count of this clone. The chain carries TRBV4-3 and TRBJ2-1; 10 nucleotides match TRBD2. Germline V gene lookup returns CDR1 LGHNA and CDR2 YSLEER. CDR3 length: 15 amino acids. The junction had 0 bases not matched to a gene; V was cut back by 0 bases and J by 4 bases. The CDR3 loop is CASSQELAGYNEQFF. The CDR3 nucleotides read TGCGCCAGCAGCCAAGAACTAGCGGGGTACAATGAGCAGTTCTTC.

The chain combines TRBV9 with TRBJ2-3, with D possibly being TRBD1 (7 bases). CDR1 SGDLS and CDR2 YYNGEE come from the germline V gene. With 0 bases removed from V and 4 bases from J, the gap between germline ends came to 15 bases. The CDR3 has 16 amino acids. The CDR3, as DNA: TGTGCCAGCAGCGTAGCGGCGGGAAGGGGGCCAGATACGCAGTATTTT. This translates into CASSVAAGRGPDTQYF. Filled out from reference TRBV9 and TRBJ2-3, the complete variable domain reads DSGVTQTPKHLITATGQRVTLRCSPRSGDLSVYWYQQSLDQGLQFLIQYYNGEERAKGNILERFSAQQFPDLHSELNLSSLELGDSALYFCASSVAAGRGPDTQYFGPGTRLTVL.

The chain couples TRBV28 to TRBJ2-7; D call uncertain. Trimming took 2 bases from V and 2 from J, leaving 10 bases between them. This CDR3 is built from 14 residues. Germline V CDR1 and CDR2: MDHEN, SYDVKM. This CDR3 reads CASSLTRPPYEQYF. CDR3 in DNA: TGTGCCAGCAGTTTAACCAGGCCCCCCTACGAGCAGTACTTC.

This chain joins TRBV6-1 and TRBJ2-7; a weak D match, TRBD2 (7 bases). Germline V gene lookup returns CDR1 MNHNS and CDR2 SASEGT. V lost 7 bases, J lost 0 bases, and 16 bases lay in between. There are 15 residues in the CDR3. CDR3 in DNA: TGTGCCAGCACCCGAGGGGGGGGTACCTCCTACGAGCAGTACTTC. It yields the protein CASTRGGGTSYEQYF.

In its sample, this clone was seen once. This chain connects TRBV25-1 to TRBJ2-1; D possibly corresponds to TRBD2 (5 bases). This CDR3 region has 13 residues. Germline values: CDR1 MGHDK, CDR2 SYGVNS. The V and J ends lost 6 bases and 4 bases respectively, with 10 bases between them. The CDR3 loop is CASRRALYNEQFF. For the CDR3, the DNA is TGTGCCAGCAGGAGGGCCCTGTACAATGAGCAGTTCTTC.

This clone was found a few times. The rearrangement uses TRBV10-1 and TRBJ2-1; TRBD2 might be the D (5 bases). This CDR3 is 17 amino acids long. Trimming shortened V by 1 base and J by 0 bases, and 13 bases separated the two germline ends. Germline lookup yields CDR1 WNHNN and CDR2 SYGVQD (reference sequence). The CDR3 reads CASSEWGAESSYNEQFF. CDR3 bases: TGCGCCAGCAGTGAGTGGGGAGCGGAGAGCTCCTACAATGAGCAGTTCTTC.

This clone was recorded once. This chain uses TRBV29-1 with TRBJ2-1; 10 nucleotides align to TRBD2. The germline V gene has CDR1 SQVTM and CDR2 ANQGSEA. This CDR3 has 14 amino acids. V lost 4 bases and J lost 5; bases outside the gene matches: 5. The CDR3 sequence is CSVVLAGGHNEQFF. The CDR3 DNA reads TGCAGCGTTGTCTTAGCGGGAGGCCACAATGAGCAGTTCTTC.

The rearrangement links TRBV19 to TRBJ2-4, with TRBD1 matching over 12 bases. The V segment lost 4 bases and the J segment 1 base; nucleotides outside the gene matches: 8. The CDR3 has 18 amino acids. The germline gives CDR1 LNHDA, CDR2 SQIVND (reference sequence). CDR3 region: CASSTGTGGASAKNIQYF. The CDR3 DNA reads TGTGCCAGTAGTACCGGGACAGGGGGCGCGTCGGCCAAAAACATTCAGTACTTC.